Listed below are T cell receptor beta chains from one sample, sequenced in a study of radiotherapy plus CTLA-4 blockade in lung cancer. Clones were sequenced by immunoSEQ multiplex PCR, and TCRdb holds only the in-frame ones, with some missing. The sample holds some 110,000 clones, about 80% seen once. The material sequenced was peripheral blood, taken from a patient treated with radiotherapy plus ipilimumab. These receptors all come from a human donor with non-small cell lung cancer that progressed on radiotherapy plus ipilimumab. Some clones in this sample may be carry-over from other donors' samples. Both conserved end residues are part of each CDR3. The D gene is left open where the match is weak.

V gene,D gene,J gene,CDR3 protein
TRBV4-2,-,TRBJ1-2,CASSHRLTGSNYGYTF
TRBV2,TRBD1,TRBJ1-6,CAGQGSTNNSPLHF
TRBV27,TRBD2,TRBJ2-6,CASSFFFSGGSGANVLTF
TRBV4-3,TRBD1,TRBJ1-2,CASSHHGGQVYGYTF
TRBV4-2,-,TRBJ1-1,CASSQAHQNTEAFF
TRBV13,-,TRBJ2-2,CASSRPVGVQTGGELFF
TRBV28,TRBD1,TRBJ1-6,CASRGTGFSPLHF
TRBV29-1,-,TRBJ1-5,CSVLTVEEQPQHF
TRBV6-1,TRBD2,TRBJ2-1,CASSEGLAGGYNNEQFF
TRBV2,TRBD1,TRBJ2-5,CASRATDRGRKETQYF
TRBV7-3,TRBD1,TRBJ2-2,CASSLFGTGYTGELFF
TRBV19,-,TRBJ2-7,CASSSPGTTVYEQYF